The 5 T cell receptor beta chains given below trace back to one sample, sequenced in a study of cytomegalovirus exposure and HLA in healthy donors. PCR employed 60 Vbeta and 13 Jbeta primers. TCRdb's copy holds only in-frame clones and misses some; the assay was immunoSEQ multiplex PCR. The sample holds roughly 130,000 clones, about four fifths seen once. Sequencing was carried out using PBMCs. These receptor sequences come from a human donor in good health.

The chain combines TRBV27 with TRBJ2-7; tentatively, D is TRBD1 (5 bases). Trimming took 4 bases from V and 0 from J, leaving 13 bases between them. CDR1 and CDR2 (germline): MNHEY, SMNVEV (reference sequence). CDR3 length: 15 residues. Here the CDR3 reads CASSSSGRSSYEQYF. Here the CDR3 DNA reads TGTGCCAGCAGTTCGTCAGGGCGCAGCTCCTACGAGCAGTACTTC.

The V and J genes are TRBV11-2 and TRBJ1-2; D not resolved. In germline, CDR1 is SGHAT, CDR2 FQNNGV. Trimming left V 5 bases short and J 1 base short, with 23 bases between. This CDR3 spans 18 amino acids. CDR3 protein: CASSPSGEANLFNYGYTF. CDR3 coding DNA: TGTGCCAGCAGCCCCTCCGGGGAGGCCAATCTTTTTAACTATGGCTACACCTTC. Supplemented by reference TRBV11-2 and TRBJ1-2, the full variable domain reads EAGVAQSPRYKIIEKRQSVAFWCNPISGHATLYWYQQILGQGPKLLIQFQNNGVVDDSQLPKDRFSAERLKGVDSTLKIQPAKLEDSAVYLCASSPSGEANLFNYGYTFGSGTRLTVV.

V is TRBV4-1 and J is TRBJ1-2, with TRBD1 as a possible D gene (6 bases). CDR3 length: 14 residues. Trimming took off 0 bases at V and 6 bases at J, with 11 bases between the two ends. Germline-derived CDR1 and CDR2 are MGHRA and YSYEKL. The CDR3 sequence is CASSQDYRDDGYTF. CDR3 DNA sequence: TGCGCCAGCAGCCAAGATTACAGGGATGATGGCTACACCTTC.

The V call is TRBV28, the J call TRBJ2-7, with D unclear. Trimming stripped 5 bases from V and 0 bases from J, with 5 bases between. Germline lookup yields CDR1 MDHEN and CDR2 SYDVKM. This CDR3 contains 12 residues. CDR3 residues: CASSGSSYEQYF. CDR3 in DNA: TGTGCCAGCAGTGGTAGCTCCTACGAGCAGTACTTC.

The chain carries TRBV7-5 and TRBJ2-1; TRBD1, as called in the table, went unchecked against the DNA. TRBV7-5 is marked as a pseudogene. The CDR3 consists of 11 residues. CDR3 in amino acids: CARSVRGEQFF. DNA of the CDR3: TGTGCCAGAAGCGTAAGGGGTGAGCAGTTCTTC.